This T cell receptor beta chain was recovered during a study of T cell responses to AZD1222 COVID-19 vaccine. Worth noting for this clone: Its target is unknown.

Profiled with immunoSEQ multiplex PCR; TCRdb holds only in-frame clones, not every one. The sample records more than 75,000 clones, 85% to 90% being singletons. Points from the study as a whole: A reported finding is that nearly half of spike-specific TCRs target unmutated variant regions. Just six or seven AZD1222 recipients tested seropositive at baseline. Donors were mostly white British, more females; clonal diversity possibly underestimated. An increase in Spike-specific TCR breadth and depth was observed after two AZD1222 doses.

Trimming cost V 4 bases and J 0 bases, with 13 bases left between them. Germline values: CDR1 MNHEY, CDR2 SVGEGT. This CDR3 is 16 amino acids long. The gene calls are TRBV6-2 or TRBV6-3 and TRBJ2-1, with a possible D match to TRBD2 (6 bases). This TCR was recovered from an adult in good health. The starting material was peripheral blood, obtained on day 0 of AZD1222 vaccination. The CDR3 bases are TGTGCCAGCAGTTCCTTTTGGGGGGACTCCTACAATGAGCAGTTCTTC. Protein sequence: CASSSFWGDSYNEQFF.